The clone carrying this T cell receptor (beta chain) has at least ten counts. Its antigen is undetermined. These data belong to a study of PD-L1 blockade in urothelial cancer. Study summary: Researchers found blood samples held a median of approximately 150,000 T cells.

In each PCR, synthetic TCR analog templates were spiked in. Some clones are missing from TCRdb's copy, which holds only in-frame ones; the method was immunoSEQ multiplex PCR. This sample has under 130,000 clones, with 70% to 90% found just once. Findings and caveats of the study: Improved survival was predicted by pretreatment blood TCR clonality below the median.

V was trimmed by 1 base and J by 7 bases, leaving 10 bases between them. This CDR3 contains 13 residues. Per the germline V gene, CDR1 is WNHNN and CDR2 is SYGVQD (reference sequence). The receptor was isolated from a man aged 45-65 years with urothelial cancer. The sequencing here drew on PBMCs, taken around atezolizumab (anti-PD-L1) treatment. The genes are TRBV10-1 and TRBJ1-2; D gene uncertain. CDR3 protein: CASSEFRTAGYTF. CDR3 DNA sequence: TGCGCCAGCAGTGAGTTTCGCACTGCTGGCTACACCTTC.